These 21 T cell receptor beta chains came from one sample sequenced in a study of blood T cell repertoires in COVID-19 (TCRdb year 2020). The receptor library was made with the immunoSEQ multiplex PCR assay. TCRdb provides this immuneACCESS table in a form limited to in-frame rearrangements. Some clones are lacking; in checked studies, under half of them reflect an unresolved V gene, and why the rest are absent is not known. The sample table records 50,000 or so clones; 83% of these occur just once. Of the sample, 16% falls within the top ten clones. Material for sequencing was peripheral blood. These receptors were taken from a man in his forties with acute or convalescent COVID-19.

The chain combines TRBV3-1 (or the pseudogene TRBV3-2) with TRBJ2-1, with a tentative D call TRBD1 (6 bases). In germline, CDR1 is LGHDT, CDR2 YNNKEL (reference sequence). The CDR3 spans 14 residues. Deletions cut 1 base from V and 10 bases from J, with 14 bases between. Here the CDR3 DNA reads TGTGCCAGCAGCCAAGCCGTCAGGGGCGGGGAGCAGTTCTTC. Amino acid sequence: CASSQAVRGGEQFF.

The CDR3 region has the DNA TGTGCCAGCAGCCAAGGGCCCCGTCGTAAACTGTTTTTT. Protein sequence: CASSQGPRRKLFF. This chain links TRBV3-1 (or the pseudogene TRBV3-2) with TRBJ1-4; D is uncertain. The length of the CDR3 is 13 residues. The germline gives CDR1 LGHDT, CDR2 YNNKEL (reference sequence). V gave up 1 base and J gave up 11 bases, with 11 bases separating them.

The V and J genes are TRBV6-1 and TRBJ2-1, with D unresolved. V was pared by 2 bases and J by 11 bases, with 13 bases between. Germline V CDR1 and CDR2: MNHNS, SASEGT. This CDR3 spans 13 amino acids. The CDR3 nucleotides are TGTGCCAGCAGTGAATCCGGGTACCCGAAGCAGTTCTTC. It yields the protein CASSESGYPKQFF.

This clone was observed a few times. The rearrangement joins TRBV19 to TRBJ1-5, with D possibly TRBD1 on 6 matching bases. Trimming took off 6 bases at V and 2 bases at J, with 14 bases between the two ends. The V gene's germline CDR1 is LNHDA and CDR2 SQIVND (reference sequence). CDR3 length: 15 residues. CDR3 loop: CASSTGNRGNQPQHF. The CDR3 nucleotides read TGTGCCAGTAGCACAGGGAATCGTGGCAATCAGCCCCAGCATTTT.

This clone was seen a handful of times. The rearrangement links TRBV5-1 to TRBJ1-4; 9 bases are shared with TRBD1. With 4 bases clipped from V and 4 bases from J, the junction kept 8 bases outside the gene matches. Germline CDR1 is SGHRS and CDR2 is YFSETQ. The CDR3 runs 16 residues. The CDR3 bases are TGCGCCAGCAGCCGAGACACGACAGGGGGTAATGAAAAACTGTTTTTT. It encodes CASSRDTTGGNEKLFF. Complete variable domain (other parts from reference TRBV5-1 and TRBJ1-4): KAGVTQTPRYLIKTRGQQVTLSCSPISGHRSVSWYQQTPGQGLQFLFEYFSETQRNKGNFPGRFSGRQFSNSRSEMNVSTLELGDSALYLCASSRDTTGGNEKLFFGSGTQLSVL.

Written as DNA, the CDR3 is TGTGCCAGCCGGGGGGGGCAGACATACTACGAGCAGTACTTC. This sequence encodes CASRGGQTYYEQYF. The genes are TRBV2 and TRBJ2-7; 8 nucleotides align to TRBD2. The V segment lost 8 bases and the J segment 3 bases; nucleotides outside the gene matches: 9. This CDR3 contains 14 residues. Germline V gene lookup returns CDR1 SNHLY and CDR2 FYNNEI.

J is TRBJ2-7 and V is TRBV27; 7 nucleotides match TRBD2. Germline assignment: CDR1 MNHEY and CDR2 SMNVEV (reference sequence). Unmatched junction bases numbered 8, after V lost 1 base and J lost 2 bases. The CDR3 sequence is 16 residues long. The CDR3 coding sequence is TGTGCCAGCAGTTTATTATCTAGCGGTGCTCCCTACGAGCAGTACTTC. Translating it yields CASSLLSSGAPYEQYF.

The rearrangement joins TRBV10-3 to TRBJ2-7; TRBD1 aligns across 7 bases. Germline loops: CDR1 ENHRY, CDR2 SYGVKD. The J segment lost 2 bases and the V segment lost 10 bases, leaving 14 bases of the junction unmatched. The CDR3 consists of 15 residues. CDR3 bases: TGTGCCACCCGGGACAGAGCCCTCCCCACCTACGAGCAGTACTTC. It yields the protein CATRDRALPTYEQYF.

The chain employs TRBV11-2 and TRBJ2-3; TRBD2 is a possible D gene (7 bases). Trimming left V 8 bases short and J 6 bases short, with 18 bases between. Germline V CDR1 and CDR2: SGHAT, FQNNGV. The length of the CDR3 is 14 residues. The CDR3 sequence is CASLGGGPRDTQYF. The DNA for the CDR3 is TGTGCCAGCTTAGGGGGAGGGCCGAGGGATACGCAGTATTTT.

The chain links TRBV19 to TRBJ1-6; TRBD1 matches at 9 bases. This CDR3 is 15 amino acids long. V gave up 5 bases and J gave up 7 bases; unmatched junction bases: 6. Germline values: CDR1 LNHDA, CDR2 SQIVND (reference sequence). CDR3 bases: TGTGCCAGTAGTGCAACCGGGACAGGGAATTCACCCCTCCACTTT. As protein: CASSATGTGNSPLHF.

This clone occurred a few times. The chain employs TRBV6-5 and TRBJ2-1; 10 bases map to TRBD1. This CDR3 region has 14 residues. With V trimmed by 11 bases and J by 7 bases, 11 bases remained unmatched. Germline CDR1 MNHEY, CDR2 SVGAGI. CDR3 region: CAGGWGQGWNEQFF. In DNA form, the CDR3 reads TGTGCCGGTGGGTGGGGACAGGGGTGGAATGAGCAGTTCTTC.

The chain carries TRBV3-1 (or the pseudogene TRBV3-2) and TRBJ2-3; D may be TRBD1 (6 bases). V was clipped by 2 bases and J by 0 bases, with 18 bases between them. This CDR3 is 18 amino acids long. Germline lookup yields CDR1 LGHDT and CDR2 YNNKEL (reference sequence). The CDR3 reads CASSQSREYTGSTDTQYF. The CDR3 bases are TGTGCCAGCAGCCAATCCCGGGAATATACAGGGAGCACAGATACGCAGTATTTT.

The chain combines TRBV23-1 with TRBJ2-3, with 11 bases that match TRBD2. TRBV23-1 is an open reading frame whose function is uncertain. The CDR3 loop spans 18 amino acids. Trimming removed 7 bases from V and 2 bases from J; junction bases left unmatched: 14. DNA of the CDR3: TGCGCCAGCACCATCCTGCTTAGCGGGGGGGGAGACACAGATACGCAGTATTTT. It translates to CASTILLSGGGDTDTQYF.

The chain is built from TRBV4-2 and TRBJ1-4; weak D call: TRBD1 (6 bases). The CDR3 is 13 residues long. Germline V gene sequence: CDR1 LGHNA, CDR2 YNFKEQ. With 4 bases removed from V and 6 bases from J, the gap between germline ends came to 9 bases. CDR3 protein: CASSRRQDEKLFF. DNA of the CDR3: TGTGCCAGCAGCCGAAGACAGGATGAAAAACTGTTTTTT.

The rearrangement links TRBV6-7 to TRBJ2-7; 11 bases align to TRBD2. TRBV6-7 is flagged as an ORF with uncertain function. The CDR3 has 15 residues. The CDR3 bases are TGTGCCAGCAGTCCGATAGCGGGGGGGCCCTATGAGCAGTACGTC. It encodes CASSPIAGGPYEQYV.

Note on this clone: This same CDR3 is encoded by further DNA sequences in the sample. The chain couples TRBV19 to TRBJ1-1, with TRBD1 matching 7 bases. V was clipped by 8 bases and J by 0 bases; unmatched bases: 3. The CDR3 is made up of 13 amino acids. Germline CDR1 and CDR2: LNHDA and SQIVND (reference sequence). The CDR3 is CASSGQLNTEAFF. CDR3 bases: TGTGCCAGTTCGGGACAGTTGAACACTGAAGCTTTCTTT.

V and J are TRBV7-8 and TRBJ1-3; D call uncertain. The CDR3 has 14 amino acids. Germline lookup yields CDR1 SGHVS and CDR2 FQNEAQ. V was shortened by 5 bases and J by 1 base, with 9 bases between the two germline ends. The CDR3 sequence: CASSKGGSGNTIYF. The CDR3 nucleotides are TGTGCCAGCAGCAAGGGAGGTTCTGGAAACACCATATATTTT.

This chain connects TRBV11-2 to TRBJ1-4; 7 bases agree with TRBD1. The germline CDR1 and CDR2 sequences are SGHAT and FQNNGV. The J segment lost 4 bases and the V segment lost 5 bases, leaving 7 bases of the junction unmatched. This CDR3 region has 15 residues. CDR3 in amino acids: CASSGKTGINEKLFF. CDR3 nucleotides: TGTGCCAGCAGCGGCAAGACAGGGATTAATGAAAAACTGTTTTTT.

The rearrangement joins TRBV5-1 to TRBJ1-1; tentatively, D is TRBD1 (6 bases). The V end was cut by 2 bases, the J end by 14 bases, with 19 bases between. Germline assignment: CDR1 SGHRS and CDR2 YFSETQ. CDR3 length equals 13 residues. The CDR3 sequence is CASSFSGVNLEFF. CDR3 bases: TGCGCCAGCAGCTTTTCAGGGGTCAATCTTGAATTCTTT.

The V call is TRBV7-9, the J call TRBJ2-7, with D perhaps TRBD1 (6 bases). Trimming stripped 5 bases from V and 0 bases from J, with 11 bases between. The CDR3 length is 14 residues. CDR1 is SEHNR, CDR2 FQNEAQ, per germline (reference sequence). The CDR3: CASSGDKSSYEQYF. The DNA of the CDR3 is TGTGCCAGCAGCGGGGACAAGAGCTCCTACGAGCAGTACTTC.

The chain joins TRBV24-1 to TRBJ1-1, with a weak D call TRBD1 (5 bases). The CDR3 runs 13 residues. Germline loops: CDR1 KGHDR, CDR2 SFDVKD. The ends were cut back, 3 bases at V and 1 base at J, with 5 bases in the middle. DNA for the CDR3: TGTGCCACCAGTGATAGGGGGAACACTGAAGCTTTCTTT. Translation: CATSDRGNTEAFF.